This T cell receptor beta chain came from a study of T cell repertoires in cytomegalovirus infection. TCRdb re-called the reads through MiXCR, storing one row per CDR3 protein. Among 160,000 or so distinct CDR3 sequences, approximately 21% were seen once, and the ten largest hold 25%. Study conclusions and caveats: Ex vivo responses were dominated by HLA-C-restricted CMV-specific TCR beta clonotypes.

This clonotype has only a few counts. Its antigen is unidentified. The sequence was obtained from a human donor in good health (CMV status not recorded). Some clones in this sample may be carry-over from other donors' samples. Sequencing used CD8+ T cells from cultured PBMCs, obtained from culture after CMV antigen stimulation.

Written as DNA, the CDR3 is TGTGCCAGCAGGGTTTCAAGATGGGGCACTGAAGCTTTCTTT. Its protein is CASRVSRWGTEAFF. The V gene is TRBV7-2, the J gene TRBJ1-1, with D unclear. Germline CDR1 and CDR2: SGHTA and FQGNSA. V was clipped by 6 bases and J by 4 bases, with 15 bases between them. This CDR3 has 14 amino acids.